A single sample is the source of the 2 T cell receptor beta chains below, sequenced in a study of blood T cell repertoires in COVID-19. TCRdb keeps only in-frame clones here, not all; method: immunoSEQ multiplex PCR. The table lists 200,000 to 250,000 clones, roughly 90% of them singletons, with around 2% in the top ten. The sample taken for sequencing was peripheral blood. These receptors all stem from a man aged 25 to 45 who had recovered from COVID-19.

This sequence joins TRBV5-1 and TRBJ2-7; D unresolved. The CDR3 covers 13 residues. Germline values: CDR1 SGHRS, CDR2 YFSETQ. Trimming shortened V by 0 bases and J by 0 bases, and 4 bases separated the two germline ends. The CDR3 sequence: CASSLGSSYEQYF. In DNA, the CDR3 is TGCGCCAGCAGCTTGGGTAGCTCCTACGAGCAGTACTTC.

The V gene is TRBV5-1, the J gene TRBJ2-7, with unresolved D. The CDR3 contains 14 residues. Germline V CDR1 and CDR2: SGHRS, YFSETQ. V gave up 0 bases and J gave up 5 bases, with 12 bases separating them. This CDR3 is CASSLVSLTNEQYF. CDR3 DNA sequence: TGCGCCAGCAGCTTGGTCAGCCTAACTAACGAGCAGTACTTC.